This is a list of T cell receptor beta chains from one sample in a study of blood T cells in healthy people across ages. Via MiXCR, TCRdb re-called the 5' RACE reads, giving one row per CDR3 protein. Here the sample spans approximately 320,000 distinct CDR3 sequences, roughly 27% being singletons. The specimen was blood. Receptor source: a woman in her seventies in good health. CDR3s include the opening cysteine and the closing phenylalanine or tryptophan.

cdr3_length: 15; j_call: TRBJ2-3; v_call: TRBV18; cdr3_aa: CASSPAGDSTDTQYF
cdr3_length: 13; j_call: TRBJ2-3; v_call: TRBV29-1; cdr3_aa: CSVDTGNTDTQYF
cdr3_length: 13; j_call: TRBJ2-7; v_call: TRBV7-9; cdr3_aa: CASSLSGVYEQYF
cdr3_length: 15; j_call: TRBJ2-1; v_call: TRBV4-2; cdr3_aa: CASSQDGLAGEEQFF
cdr3_length: 17; j_call: TRBJ1-2; v_call: TRBV15; cdr3_aa: CATSLDLAGTGIYGYTF
cdr3_length: 15; j_call: TRBJ2-7; v_call: TRBV14; cdr3_aa: CASSQGQGSSYEQYF
cdr3_length: 18; j_call: .; v_call: TRBV28; cdr3_aa: CASSIARRVLAGYNEQFF
cdr3_length: 18; j_call: TRBJ2-4; v_call: TRBV28; cdr3_aa: CASSQGTGGSAAKNIQYF
cdr3_length: 12; j_call: TRBJ2-7; v_call: TRBV3-1; cdr3_aa: CASSPSSYEQYF
cdr3_length: 15; j_call: TRBJ1-4; v_call: TRBV7-2; cdr3_aa: CASSGLGASNEKLFF
cdr3_length: 14; j_call: TRBJ1-4; v_call: TRBV7-9; cdr3_aa: CASSALGTNEKLFF
cdr3_length: 14; j_call: TRBJ1-5; v_call: TRBV6-5; cdr3_aa: CASSYSNDWGLQHF
cdr3_length: 14; j_call: TRBJ1-1; v_call: TRBV9; cdr3_aa: CASSAQTGNTEAFF
cdr3_length: 16; j_call: TRBJ1-2; v_call: TRBV15; cdr3_aa: CATSRARAGKYYGYAF
cdr3_length: 15; j_call: TRBJ2-7; v_call: TRBV29-1; cdr3_aa: CSVVLSGLPTYEQYF
cdr3_length: 15; j_call: TRBJ2-5; v_call: TRBV20-1; cdr3_aa: CSAPGGWRNQETQYF
cdr3_length: 13; j_call: TRBJ1-1; v_call: TRBV11-2; cdr3_aa: CASSTIRVFGAFF
cdr3_length: 15; j_call: TRBJ1-2; v_call: TRBV5-1; cdr3_aa: CASSSDRVELGGYTF
cdr3_length: 13; j_call: TRBJ2-3; v_call: TRBV10-3; cdr3_aa: CATRLAGTDTQYF
cdr3_length: 15; j_call: TRBJ2-5; v_call: TRBV15; cdr3_aa: CATSRVGRGGETQYF
cdr3_length: 15; j_call: TRBJ2-7; v_call: TRBV9; cdr3_aa: CASSPGTSGIYEQYF
cdr3_length: 18; j_call: TRBJ2-2; v_call: TRBV27; cdr3_aa: CASSLLGSGSGNTGELFF
cdr3_length: 14; j_call: TRBJ2-5; v_call: TRBV28; cdr3_aa: CASSPSGTYETQYF
cdr3_length: 15; j_call: TRBJ1-1; v_call: TRBV6-6; cdr3_aa: CASSLGPNGNTEAFF
cdr3_length: 14; j_call: TRBJ2-1; v_call: TRBV20-1; cdr3_aa: CSARDRTVFGEQFF
cdr3_length: 13; j_call: TRBJ2-3; v_call: TRBV7-9; cdr3_aa: CASSLVRGDTQYF
cdr3_length: 13; j_call: TRBJ2-7; v_call: TRBV29-1; cdr3_aa: CSVEGQEYLGQYF
cdr3_length: 14; j_call: .; v_call: TRBV27; cdr3_aa: CASSSLDRSYEQYF
cdr3_length: 15; j_call: .; v_call: TRBV19; cdr3_aa: CASSIYGTGPYEQYF
cdr3_length: 16; j_call: TRBJ2-1; v_call: TRBV6-2/TRBV6-3; cdr3_aa: CASSRSFEGGDSEQFF
cdr3_length: 15; j_call: TRBJ2-7; v_call: TRBV6-2/TRBV6-3; cdr3_aa: CASSGRQGLTYEQYF
cdr3_length: 16; j_call: TRBJ2-1; v_call: TRBV29-1; cdr3_aa: CSVEVFEGASYNEQFF
cdr3_length: 14; j_call: TRBJ2-5; v_call: TRBV4-1; cdr3_aa: CASSQVPGSGTQYF
cdr3_length: 13; j_call: TRBJ2-7; v_call: TRBV7-2; cdr3_aa: CASSLKAAYEQYF
cdr3_length: 17; j_call: TRBJ2-2; v_call: TRBV4-1; cdr3_aa: CASSQDMGGRNTGELFF
cdr3_length: 13; j_call: TRBJ2-2; v_call: TRBV6-5; cdr3_aa: CASSYWRSGELFF
cdr3_length: 15; j_call: TRBJ1-4; v_call: TRBV4-1; cdr3_aa: CASSQARSGVEKLFF
cdr3_length: 14; j_call: TRBJ1-2; v_call: TRBV28; cdr3_aa: CASSTTPSFLGYTF
cdr3_length: 14; j_call: .; v_call: TRBV9; cdr3_aa: CASSVGRGAYEQYF
cdr3_length: 15; j_call: TRBJ1-1; v_call: TRBV28; cdr3_aa: CASIPEDGMSTEAFF
cdr3_length: 14; j_call: TRBJ2-7; v_call: TRBV28; cdr3_aa: CASSREGQIYEQYF
cdr3_length: 12; j_call: TRBJ1-2; v_call: TRBV28; cdr3_aa: CASSLWGSGYTF
cdr3_length: 17; j_call: TRBJ2-1; v_call: TRBV5-1; cdr3_aa: CASSSPAEAGAPNEQFF
cdr3_length: 14; j_call: TRBJ1-4; v_call: TRBV9; cdr3_aa: CASSVQATNEKLFF
cdr3_length: 12; j_call: TRBJ2-7; v_call: TRBV3-1; cdr3_aa: CASSQTSYEQYF
cdr3_length: 16; j_call: TRBJ1-2; v_call: TRBV20-1; cdr3_aa: CSAQSGDRGTTYGYTF
cdr3_length: 17; j_call: TRBJ2-1; v_call: TRBV5-1; cdr3_aa: CASSPKSGVGSYNEQFF
cdr3_length: 17; j_call: TRBJ2-2; v_call: TRBV7-2; cdr3_aa: CASSFLAGGRGTGELFF
cdr3_length: 14; j_call: TRBJ2-5; v_call: TRBV5-1; cdr3_aa: CASSLYGGQETQYF
cdr3_length: 14; j_call: TRBJ2-1; v_call: TRBV3-1; cdr3_aa: CASSQLDTYNEQFF
cdr3_length: 15; j_call: TRBJ2-3; v_call: TRBV29-1; cdr3_aa: CSVEGWTGPVDTQYF
cdr3_length: 13; j_call: TRBJ2-7; v_call: TRBV10-2; cdr3_aa: CASRTGQGYEQYF
cdr3_length: 19; j_call: TRBJ2-7; v_call: TRBV28; cdr3_aa: CASSAPRASGYLSSYEQYF
cdr3_length: 14; j_call: TRBJ2-1; v_call: TRBV28; cdr3_aa: CASIETGAYNEQFF
cdr3_length: 14; j_call: TRBJ1-1; v_call: TRBV7-2; cdr3_aa: CASSLGRRNTEAFF
cdr3_length: 14; j_call: TRBJ2-1; v_call: TRBV6-2/TRBV6-3; cdr3_aa: CASTSGTGASEQFF
cdr3_length: 16; j_call: TRBJ2-5; v_call: TRBV7-6; cdr3_aa: CASSLAGGRYQETQYF
cdr3_length: 15; j_call: TRBJ2-7; v_call: TRBV29-1; cdr3_aa: CSVEDSGRGSYGQYF
cdr3_length: 16; j_call: TRBJ1-6; v_call: TRBV4-2; cdr3_aa: CASSQEGTPRASPLHF